The present T cell receptor (beta chain) was sequenced within a study of T cells after posttransplantation cyclophosphamide. Findings and caveats of the study: Tissue-infiltrating T cells from skin or gut overlapped little with blood T cells. Recipient CMV seropositivity and CMV reactivation strongly tracked TRB clonality. Later post-transplant blood repertoires were often dominated by donor CD8+ memory clones.

A marrow graft followed busulfan-fludarabine conditioning, with cyclophosphamide on days +3 and +4. Using immunoSEQ multiplex PCR, the repertoire was profiled, and TCRdb retains in-frame clones only, with some absent. The sample contains 3,000 to 3,500 clones, around 83% of which appear only once. Germline assignment: CDR1 MDHEN and CDR2 SYDVKM. The ends lost 3 bases at V and 2 bases at J; junction bases unmatched: 3. The CDR3 runs to 15 residues. To note about this clone: Its antigen is not identified.

The gene calls are TRBV28 and TRBJ2-7; 11 nucleotides line up with TRBD2. This clonotype originated in a female patient between 50 and 60 years old who received an allogeneic stem cell transplant from an unrelated donor, was CMV-positive, and had acute and chronic GVHD. Some T cells may be provided by the graft donor. Sequenced here: PBMCs, sampled after allogeneic stem cell transplant with posttransplant cyclophosphamide. In DNA form, the CDR3 reads TGTGCCAGCAGTTTGGGACTAGCGGCTACCTACGAGCAGTACTTC. Its protein product is CASSLGLAATYEQYF.